This T cell receptor beta chain was identified in a study of breast tumors, draining lymph nodes, adjacent tissues. This clonotype was seen at least ten times. Breast cancer patients provided tissue from their axillary draining lymph nodes. TCRdb independently ran MiXCR on the multiplex PCR reads; one entry per CDR3 protein. Among about 140,000 distinct CDR3 sequences listed, about a fifth were seen once. The CDR3 is 13 amino acids. Germline assignment: CDR1 MNHEY and CDR2 SVGEGT. V was cut by 6 bases and J by 4 bases, with 11 bases left in between. The sample consisted of axillary lymph node tissue. The chain joins TRBV6-2 or TRBV6-3 to TRBJ2-3; perhaps TRBD2 as D (5 bases). This clonotype was obtained from a female donor with breast cancer. Some clones in this sample may be carry-over from other donors' samples. The CDR3 is CASSPGGPDTQYF. The CDR3 nucleotides are TGTGCCAGCAGCCCCGGAGGCCCAGATACGCAGTATTTT.